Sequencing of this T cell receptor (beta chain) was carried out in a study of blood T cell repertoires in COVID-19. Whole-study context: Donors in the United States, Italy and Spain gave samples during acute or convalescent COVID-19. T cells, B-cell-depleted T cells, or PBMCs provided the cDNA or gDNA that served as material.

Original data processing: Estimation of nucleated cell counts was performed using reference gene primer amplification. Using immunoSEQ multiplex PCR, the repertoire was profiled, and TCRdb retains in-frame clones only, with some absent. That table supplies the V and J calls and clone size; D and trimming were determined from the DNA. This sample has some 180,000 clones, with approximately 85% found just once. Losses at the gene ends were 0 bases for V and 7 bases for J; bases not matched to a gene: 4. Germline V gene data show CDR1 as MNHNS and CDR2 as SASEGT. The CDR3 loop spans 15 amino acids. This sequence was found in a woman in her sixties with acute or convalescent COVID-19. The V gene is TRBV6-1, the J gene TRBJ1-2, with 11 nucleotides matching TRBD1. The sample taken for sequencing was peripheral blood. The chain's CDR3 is CASSEAGQGVGGYTF. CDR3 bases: TGTGCCAGCAGTGAAGCGGGACAGGGGGTAGGTGGCTACACCTTC.